This TCR beta chain was recovered during a study of T cells in localized non-small cell lung cancer. Only in-frame clones appear in the TCRdb table, and some are missing; sequencing was by immunoSEQ multiplex PCR. The data contain 2,500 to 3,500 clones, under 30% of them seen just once; the ten biggest clones take up around an eighth. Germline trimming cut 6 bases from V and 3 bases from J; bases unmatched to any gene: 6. Germline V gene sequence: CDR1 WSHSY, CDR2 SAAADI. This CDR3 has 14 amino acids. The sequence was collected from a woman between 35 and 75 years old with stage III lung adenocarcinoma. The sample consisted of lung tumor tissue, taken before any cancer treatment. The rearrangement links TRBV10-2 to TRBJ2-5, with TRBD2 matching 8 bases. In DNA form, the CDR3 reads TGCGCCAGCAGCCCGACTAGCGCTAAAGAGACCCAGTACTTC. This encodes CASSPTSAKETQYF.